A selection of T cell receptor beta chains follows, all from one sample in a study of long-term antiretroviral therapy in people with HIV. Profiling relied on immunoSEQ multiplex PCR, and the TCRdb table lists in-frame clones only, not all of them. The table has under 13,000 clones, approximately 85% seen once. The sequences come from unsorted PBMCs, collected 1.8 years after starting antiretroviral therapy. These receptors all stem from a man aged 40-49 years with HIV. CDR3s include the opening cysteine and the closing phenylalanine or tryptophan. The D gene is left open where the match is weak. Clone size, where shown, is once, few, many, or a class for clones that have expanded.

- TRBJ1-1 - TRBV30 CAWSESSNTEAFF TGTGCCTGGAGTGAATCCTCGAACACTGAAGCTTTCTTT
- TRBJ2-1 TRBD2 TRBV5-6 CASSPPTSGSYNEQFF TGTGCCAGCAGCCCCCCAACTAGCGGGAGTTACAATGAGCAGTTCTTC
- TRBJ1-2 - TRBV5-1 CASSLAGDSYYGYTF TGCGCCAGCAGCTTGGCCGGAGACAGCTACTATGGCTACACCTTC
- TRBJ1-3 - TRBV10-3 CAISREGNTIYF TGTGCCATCTCGCGGGAGGGAAACACCATATATTTT
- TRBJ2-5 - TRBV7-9 CASRPREWETQYF TGTGCCAGCCGGCCGAGGGAATGGGAGACCCAGTACTTC
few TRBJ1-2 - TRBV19 CASSFVNNYGYTF TGTGCCAGTAGTTTTGTGAATAACTATGGCTACACCTTC
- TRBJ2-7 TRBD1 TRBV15 CASSVDRAYEQYF TGTGCCTCGTCCGTGGACAGGGCCTACGAGCAGTACTTC
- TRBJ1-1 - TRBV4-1 CASSQQAPNTEAFF TGCGCCAGCAGCCAACAGGCTCCGAACACTGAAGCTTTCTTT
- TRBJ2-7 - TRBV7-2 CASSLELGPWEQYF TGTGCCAGCAGCCTAGAACTGGGGCCTTGGGAGCAGTACTTC
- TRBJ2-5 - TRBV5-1 CASSFGLPRQETQYF TGCGCCAGCAGCTTCGGACTTCCCCGACAAGAGACCCAGTACTTC
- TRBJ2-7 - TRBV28 CASSFRGRAAEQYF TGTGCCAGCAGTTTCAGGGGCCGAGCGGCCGAGCAGTACTTC
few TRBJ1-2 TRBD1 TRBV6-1 CASSARQGKVYGYTF TGTGCCAGCAGTGCTCGACAGGGGAAAGTTTATGGCTACACCTTC
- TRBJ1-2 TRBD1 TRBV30 CALTSGTGTFYGYTF TGTGCCTTAACGTCCGGGACAGGGACCTTCTATGGCTACACCTTC
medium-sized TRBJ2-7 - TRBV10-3 CATRMDLSYEQYF TGTGCCACCCGGATGGACCTCTCCTACGAGCAGTACTTC
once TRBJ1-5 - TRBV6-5 CASSYSAAHSNQPQHF TGTGCCAGCAGTTACTCGGCAGCCCATAGCAATCAGCCCCAGCATTTT
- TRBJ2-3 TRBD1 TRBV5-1 CASSDGQGTYTDTQYF TGCGCCAGCAGCGACGGACAGGGGACGTACACAGATACGCAGTATTTT
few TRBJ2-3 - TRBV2 CASSDVGALTDTQYF TGTGCCAGCAGTGACGTGGGGGCCCTCACAGATACGCAGTATTTT
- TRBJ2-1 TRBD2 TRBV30 CAWGRGPGEQFF TGTGCCTGGGGGAGGGGTCCGGGTGAGCAGTTCTTC
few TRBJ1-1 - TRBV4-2 CASSQEGIEAFF TGTGCCAGCAGCCAAGAAGGGATAGAAGCTTTCTTT
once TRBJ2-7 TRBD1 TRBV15 CATSRSGTGLGEQYF TGTGCCACCAGCAGGTCCGGGACAGGGTTAGGCGAGCAGTACTTC
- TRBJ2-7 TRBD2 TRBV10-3 CAISELKGTSFYEQYF TGTGCCATCAGTGAGTTAAAGGGGACTAGCTTTTACGAGCAGTACTTC
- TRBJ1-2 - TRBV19 CASSSLLSGQNYGYTF TGTGCCAGTAGTTCACTCCTGAGTGGACAGAACTATGGCTACACCTTC
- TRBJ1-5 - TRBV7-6 CASSFSGDQPQHF TGTGCCAGCAGCTTCTCAGGGGACCAGCCCCAGCATTTT
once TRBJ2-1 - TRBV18 CASSPPQGTSSYNEQFF TGTGCCAGCTCACCACCGCAGGGGACGAGCTCCTACAATGAGCAGTTCTTC
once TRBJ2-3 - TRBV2 CAIGRLTDTQYF TGTGCCATCGGACGGCTCACAGATACGCAGTATTTT
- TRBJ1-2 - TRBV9 CASSVGSRGGYTF TGTGCCAGCAGCGTAGGGTCCCGAGGGGGCTACACCTTC
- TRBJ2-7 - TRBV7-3 CASSLTGSSYEQYF TGTGCCAGCAGCTTAACTGGGTCCTCCTACGAGCAGTACTTC
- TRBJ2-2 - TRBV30 CAWTQGTGELFF TGTGCCTGGACTCAGGGGACCGGGGAGCTGTTTTTT
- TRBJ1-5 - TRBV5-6 CASSSRVGPHQPQHF TGTGCCAGCAGCTCGCGGGTGGGCCCACATCAGCCCCAGCATTTT
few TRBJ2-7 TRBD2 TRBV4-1 CASSHLAGGPYEQYF TGCGCCAGCAGCCACTTAGCGGGAGGGCCCTACGAGCAGTACTTC
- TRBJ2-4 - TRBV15 CATSMRTGSAKNIQYF TGTGCCACCAGCATGCGGACTGGATCGGCCAAAAACATTCAGTACTTC
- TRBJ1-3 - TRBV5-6 CASSLAAGHSGNTIYF TGTGCCAGCAGCTTGGCCGCAGGGCACTCTGGAAACACCATATATTTT
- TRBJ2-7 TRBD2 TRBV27 CASLGTSGPHSYEQYF TGTGCCAGCCTCGGGACTAGCGGGCCCCACTCCTACGAGCAGTACTTC
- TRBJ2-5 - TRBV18 CASSPPGPQGTQYF TGTGCCAGCTCACCACCGGGCCCTCAAGGGACCCAGTACTTC